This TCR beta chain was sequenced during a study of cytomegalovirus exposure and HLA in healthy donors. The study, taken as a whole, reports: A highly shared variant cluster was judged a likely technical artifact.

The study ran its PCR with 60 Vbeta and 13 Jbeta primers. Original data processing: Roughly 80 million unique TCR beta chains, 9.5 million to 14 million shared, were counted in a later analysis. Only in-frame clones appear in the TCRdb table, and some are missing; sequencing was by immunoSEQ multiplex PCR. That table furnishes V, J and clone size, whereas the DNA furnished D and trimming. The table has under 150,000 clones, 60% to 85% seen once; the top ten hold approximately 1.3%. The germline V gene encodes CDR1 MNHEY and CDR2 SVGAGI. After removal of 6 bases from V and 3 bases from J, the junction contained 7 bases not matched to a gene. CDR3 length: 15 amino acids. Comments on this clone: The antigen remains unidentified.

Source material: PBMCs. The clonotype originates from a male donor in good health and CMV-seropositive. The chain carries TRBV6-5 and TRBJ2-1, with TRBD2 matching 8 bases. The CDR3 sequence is CASRGIAGYYNEQFF. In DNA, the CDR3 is TGTGCCAGCAGGGGTATAGCGGGGTACTACAATGAGCAGTTCTTC.